The 10 T cell receptor beta chains reported below all come from one sample, sequenced in a study of human T cells and chemical hapten exposure. TCRdb independently ran MiXCR on the RACE reads; one entry per CDR3 protein. This table has 45,000 to 60,000 distinct CDR3 sequences, approximately 9.3% appearing once. Regarding time point: patch test 1, 2 weeks after DPC sensitization. Treatment described: therapeutic diphenylcyclopropenone sensitization with weekly scalp DPC. Sequenced material: whole blood, taken in connection with sensitization to the hapten diphenylcyclopropenone (DPC). These receptor sequences come from a woman between 40 and 55 years old with alopecia areata. Some clones in this sample may be carry-over from other donors' samples.

The rearrangement links TRBV3-1 to TRBJ2-3; D is uncertain. Germline CDR1 LGHDT, CDR2 YNNKEL (reference sequence). Trimming pared 6 bases from V and 2 bases from J, leaving 12 bases between. The CDR3 is 14 residues long. The CDR3, as DNA: TGTGCCAGCAGAGGTCAGGCGGACACAGATACGCAGTATTTT. As protein: CASRGQADTDTQYF.

This clonotype showed up many times. The chain recombines TRBV29-1 with TRBJ2-4; no definite D call. The germline gives CDR1 SQVTM, CDR2 ANQGSEA. V lost 4 bases, J lost 0 bases, and 10 bases lay in between. There are 14 residues in the CDR3. The CDR3 loop is CSVVDSLAKNIQYF. DNA for the CDR3: TGCAGCGTTGTCGACTCCCTAGCCAAAAACATTCAGTACTTC. Variable domain in full (rest from reference TRBV29-1 and TRBJ2-4): SAVISQKPSRDICQRGTSLTIQCQVDSQVTMMFWYRQQPGQSLTLIATANQGSEATYESGFVIDKFPISRPNLTFSTLTVSNMSPEDSSIYLCSVVDSLAKNIQYFGAGTRLSVL.

At least ten counts were recorded for this clonotype. The chain joins TRBV20-1 to TRBJ2-7; no clear D gene. CDR3 length equals 12 residues. Per the germline V gene, CDR1 is DFQATT and CDR2 is SNEGSKA (reference sequence). V lost 3 bases and J 3 bases, leaving 9 bases between the germline ends. CDR3 nucleotide sequence: TGCAGTGCTAGGGGTAGGGTCTACGAGCAGTACTTC. This gives the protein CSARGRVYEQYF.

A note on this clonotype: A read error may be the cause here, since a much bigger clone is one base away. The chain is built from TRBV6-6 and TRBJ1-5; D is uncertain. Germline CDR1 and CDR2: MNHNY and SVGAGI (reference sequence). The CDR3 length is 12 residues. The V gene lost 4 bases and the J gene lost 7 bases, with 8 bases spanning the gap. The CDR3 reads CASSCVAQPQHF. The CDR3 coding sequence is TGTGCCAGCAGTTGCGTTGCCCAGCCCCAGCATTTT.

This clonotype occurred a few times. This chain links TRBV10-3 with TRBJ2-7; no definite D call. The germline V and J ends were trimmed by 10 bases and 1 base, with 11 bases remaining between them. CDR1 is ENHRY, CDR2 SYGVKD, per germline. The CDR3 loop spans 12 amino acids. This CDR3 is CATSTASYEQYF. In DNA, the CDR3 is TGTGCCACCAGCACTGCTTCCTACGAGCAGTACTTC.

Many counts were recorded for this clonotype. The CDR3 reads CASSFPGRQKETQYF. CDR3 coding DNA: TGCGCCAGCAGCTTTCCGGGACGGCAAAAAGAGACCCAGTACTTC. The chain recombines TRBV4-1 with TRBJ2-5; D tentatively fits TRBD1 or TRBD2 (5 bases each). Deletions cut 5 bases from V and 3 bases from J, with 16 bases between. The CDR3 has 15 amino acids. Germline V gives CDR1 MGHRA, CDR2 YSYEKL.

A word on this clonotype: A read error is possible here, since a much larger clone lies one base away. The genes are TRBV20-1 and TRBJ1-6, with unresolved D. Germline CDR1 reads DFQATT; CDR2 reads SNEGSKA (reference sequence). This CDR3 comprises 13 residues. CDR3 in DNA: TGCAGTGCTAGAGTGGGTTTCAATTCACCCATCCACTTT. It codes for CSARVGFNSPIHF.

On this clonotype: Given a much more abundant clone one base away, this may be a read error. CDR3 sequence: CASSFWGHEQYF. The CDR3 nucleotides are TGTGCCAGCAGTTTTTGGGGTCATGAGCAGTACTTC. The genes are TRBV12-3 or TRBV12-4 and TRBJ2-1, with D uncertain. The J call could be wrong; TRBJ2-7 is a better fit for the DNA end. The CDR3 has 12 residues.

Only a few counts were recorded for this clonotype. The gene calls are TRBV19 and TRBJ1-1; 7 nucleotides match TRBD1. V trimming: 5 bases; J trimming: 4 bases; junction bases outside the gene matches: 13. The germline V gene encodes CDR1 LNHDA and CDR2 SQIVND (reference sequence). This CDR3 has 16 amino acids. In DNA form, the CDR3 reads TGTGCCAGTAGTCCCTCCCCGACAGGGCGGGCCACTGAAGCTTTCTTT. The encoded protein is CASSPSPTGRATEAFF. Variable domain in full (rest from reference TRBV19 and TRBJ1-1): DGGITQSPKYLFRKEGQNVTLSCEQNLNHDAMYWYRQDPGQGLRLIYYSQIVNDFQKGDIAEGYSVSREKKESFPLTVTSAQKNPTAFYLCASSPSPTGRATEAFFGQGTRLTVV.

V gene TRBV6-2 or TRBV6-3 combines with J gene TRBJ2-7; D unclear. Trimming shortened V by 0 bases and J by 3 bases, and 12 bases separated the two germline ends. Germline V gives CDR1 MNHEY, CDR2 SVGEGT. This CDR3 region has 15 residues. In DNA, the CDR3 is TGTGCCAGCAGTTACTCGCGGCTAGGCGGCTACGAGCAGTACTTC. This codes for CASSYSRLGGYEQYF.